What follows is one T cell receptor (beta chain) and its context. Its cognate antigen is unknown. This entry belongs to a study of cytomegalovirus exposure and HLA in healthy donors. Regarding the study as a whole: Prior analysis indicated that the majority of TCR beta V segments exhibited productivity approximately 87% or approximately 30% of the time.

Researchers ran the PCR with 60 Vbeta and 13 Jbeta primers. Sequencing was performed with immunoSEQ multiplex PCR; in TCRdb, only in-frame clones are kept and a portion is missing. The data contain roughly 140,000 clones, about 84% of them singletons. Germline V lookup: CDR1 MDHEN, CDR2 SYDVKM. V dropped 6 bases and J dropped 6 bases, with 18 bases sitting between them. The CDR3 is 16 amino acids. Sequenced material: PBMCs. This clonotype originated in a male donor in good health and CMV-seronegative. The chain has TRBV28 and TRBJ1-6, with a tentative D call TRBD1 (6 bases). The CDR3 spells CASSPTGGAGNSPLHF. CDR3 sequence (DNA): TGTGCCAGCAGCCCTACGGGGGGGGCTGGTAATTCACCCCTCCACTTT.